These T cell receptor beta chains were read from a single sample in a study of shared clonotypes between healthy human individuals. Sequencing used immunoSEQ multiplex PCR; TCRdb keeps in-frame clones, though not all of them. The sample holds about 2.3 million clones; around 90% are singletons and the top ten take 0.37%. Material for sequencing was naive CD4+ T cells from PBMCs. Receptor source: a man aged 18 to 29 in good health. Some clones in this sample may be carry-over from other donors' samples. Both conserved end residues are part of each CDR3. A D gene is named only where the DNA matches it firmly. Expanded clones are given a class, and other clones once, few, many or no size at all.

>TRBV4-3|-|TRBJ2-7|-
TGCGCCAGCAGCCAACGACCAGAGGGCTACGAGCAGTACTTC
CASSQRPEGYEQYF
>TRBV29-1|few|TRBJ1-1|TRBD1
TGCAGCGTTTCTTACAGGGGAGGGACTGAAGCTTTCTTT
CSVSYRGGTEAFF
>TRBV2|-|TRBJ2-7|-
TGTGCCAGCAGGCGGGCAGTCCCCGAGCAGTACTTC
CASRRAVPEQYF
>TRBV6-5|-|TRBJ2-6|-
TGTGCCAGCAGTTACGAACGGCTGTCTGGGGCCAACGTCCTGACTTTC
CASSYERLSGANVLTF
>TRBV11-2|-|TRBJ2-7|-
TGTGCCAGCAGCTTAGACCTAGCGCCCTACGAGCAGTACTTC
CASSLDLAPYEQYF
>TRBV28|-|TRBJ2-2|-
TGTGCCAGCAGTCTTGTGGGGACCGGGGAGCTGTTTTTT
CASSLVGTGELFF
>TRBV10-3|-|TRBJ2-1|TRBD2
TGTGCCGCCGATGGTTCGGTTGGCGGGAGGGCATCCTACAATGAGCAGTTCTTC
CAADGSVGGRASYNEQFF
>TRBV7-9|-|TRBJ2-7|TRBD2
TGTGCCAGCAGCTTATCGTTAGCGGGAGTTCTAAGCGAGCAGTACTTC
CASSLSLAGVLSEQYF
>TRBV9|-|TRBJ2-1|-
TGTGCCAGCAGTGTCGCGGAGTCTCCCTCCTACAATGAGCAGTTCTTC
CASSVAESPSYNEQFF
>TRBV2|-|TRBJ1-2|-
TGTGCCAGCAGTGAAAGGAACGGACGGACAAACTATGGCTACACCTTC
CASSERNGRTNYGYTF
>TRBV29-1|-|TRBJ2-4|-
TGCAGCGTTGAAGATCGGGGGACCTCCGGAGCCAAAAACATTCAGTACTTC
CSVEDRGTSGAKNIQYF
>TRBV28|-|TRBJ2-5|TRBD1
TGTGCCAGCAGTCAACAGGGGCTTCAAGAGACCCAGTACTTC
CASSQQGLQETQYF
>TRBV7-3|-|TRBJ2-2|-
TGTGCCAGCAGCTTTGTAGCGAACACCGGGGAGCTGTTTTTT
CASSFVANTGELFF
>TRBV6-6|-|TRBJ2-7|-
TGTGCCAGCAGTTACTCATACAGAAGGTCCCACGAGCAGTACTTC
CASSYSYRRSHEQYF
>TRBV30|-|TRBJ1-5|-
TGTGCCTGGAGTGGTGGAGGGAATCAGCCCCAGCATTTT
CAWSGGGNQPQHF
>TRBV9|-|TRBJ1-1|-
TGTGCCAGCAGCGTAGTGGGGGTGAACACTGAAGCTTTCTTT
CASSVVGVNTEAFF
>TRBV2|-|TRBJ1-1|TRBD1
TGTGCCAGCAGTACCGGGACAGCCTCCGCCGGAGAAGCTTTCTTT
CASSTGTASAGEAFF
>TRBV18|-|TRBJ2-4|-
TGTGCCAGCTCACCACCGGACAGCAAAAACATTCAGTACTTC
CASSPPDSKNIQYF
>TRBV6-5|-|TRBJ1-1|-
TGTGCCAGCAGAAGTACAGGGAGCGCTGAAGCTTTCTTT
CASRSTGSAEAFF
>TRBV11-2|-|TRBJ1-1|-
TGTGCCAGCAGCTTCCAGGGCGTCACTGAAGCTTTCTTT
CASSFQGVTEAFF
>TRBV2|-|TRBJ1-5|TRBD1
TGTGCCAGCAGTGGGGCGGGACAGGGGGCCACGTATAGCAATCAGCCCCAGCATTTT
CASSGAGQGATYSNQPQHF
>TRBV5-8|once|TRBJ2-1|-
TGTGCCAGCAGCTTGAGCCCAGGGACGACCTACAATGAGCAGTTCTTC
CASSLSPGTTYNEQFF
>TRBV7-3|-|TRBJ2-3|-
TGTGCCAGCAGCTTCGACTTAGCAGATACGCAGTATTTT
CASSFDLADTQYF
>TRBV5-6|-|TRBJ2-5|-
TGTGCCAGCAGCTTGGTAGGCCGACTTCACCAAGAGACCCAGTACTTC
CASSLVGRLHQETQYF
>TRBV6-1|-|TRBJ2-4|-
TGTGCCAGCGTCGGAGAAAACATTCAGTACTTC
CASVGENIQYF
>TRBV7-9|-|TRBJ1-5|-
TGTGCCAGCAGCTTAGGGACACAGCCCCAGCATTTT
CASSLGTQPQHF
>TRBV5-1|-|TRBJ2-5|-
TGCGCCAGCAGCTTTATCGGGACACCCCAAGAGACCCAGTACTTC
CASSFIGTPQETQYF